This TCR beta chain was captured by sequencing in a study of blood T cell repertoires in COVID-19 (dated by TCRdb to 2020 to 2021). Notes on the research overall: Samples from collaborators originated in the United States, Italy and Spain and spanned both the acute and convalescent phases of COVID-19. The material from the prospective study consisted of cDNA or gDNA derived from T cells, B-cell-depleted T cells, or PBMCs. Subjects who had been exposed to COVID-19, were actively infected with it, or had recovered from it provided the deeply sampled blood TCRbeta repertoires that made up the dataset. The repertoires were released in a freely available public database meant as a resource for research on the immune response to SARS-CoV-2. The samples were drawn from two sources: the first 160 participants of the ongoing ImmuneRACE study, and 950 to 1,500 subjects contributed by 6 global collaborators. A de-identified subject ID, COVID-19 status, age in years and sex were almost always included in the sample metadata. HLA class I and class II types, where available, came from metadata supplied by the sample provider rather than from assay-based typing.

Findings and caveats that apply to the study as a whole: Clinical and demographic metadata were provided uncurated, with the amount varying by source and participant.

TCRbeta CDR3 regions were amplified from genomic DNA by means of the immunoSEQ Assay, a bias-controlled multiplex PCR. On the authors' methods: The number of nucleated cells in each sample was estimated from the amplification of reference gene primers within the assay. Sequence reads were collapsed and filtered to measure the absolute abundance of every unique TCRbeta CDR3 rearrangement. For each sample, productive Simpson clonality was calculated as the square root of Simpson's diversity index across productive rearrangements. In TCRdb, the immuneACCESS table is reduced to in-frame sequences with V and J assigned. These tables do not hold every clone; where another copy was compared, an unresolved V gene accounts for under half, and the others remain unexplained. That table supplies the V and J calls and clone size; D and trimming were determined from the DNA. The sample table records approximately 46,000 clones; approximately 85% of these occur just once. The top ten constitute approximately 6.4% of the sample.

Collaborating institutions collected whole blood in K2EDTA tubes following their own protocols. For TCRbeta analysis, collaborators shipped samples in one of three forms: frozen whole blood, isolated PBMCs, or DNA extracted from either of those sample types. Points on this clone: Its target antigen remains unknown. Qualities for individual bases were not recorded, and no much larger clone is one base off.

The CDR3 goes from the cysteine to the phenylalanine over 15 residues. Kept here is only the CDR3 DNA, which spans 45 bases and is read in frame from base 1. Compared with germline, V lacks 5 bases and J lacks 3 bases; bases without a gene match: 6. According to the germline V gene, CDR1 reads SGHTA and CDR2 reads FQGTGA. Input material: peripheral blood. The sequence links TRBV7-3 to TRBJ2-2; the junction holds 7 bases that match TRBD2. The source is a man aged 55 to 70 with acute or convalescent COVID-19. DNA sequence: TGTGCCAGCAGCCCCGGGACTACCCACACCGGGGAGCTGTTTTTT. This is translated as CASSPGTTHTGELFF.